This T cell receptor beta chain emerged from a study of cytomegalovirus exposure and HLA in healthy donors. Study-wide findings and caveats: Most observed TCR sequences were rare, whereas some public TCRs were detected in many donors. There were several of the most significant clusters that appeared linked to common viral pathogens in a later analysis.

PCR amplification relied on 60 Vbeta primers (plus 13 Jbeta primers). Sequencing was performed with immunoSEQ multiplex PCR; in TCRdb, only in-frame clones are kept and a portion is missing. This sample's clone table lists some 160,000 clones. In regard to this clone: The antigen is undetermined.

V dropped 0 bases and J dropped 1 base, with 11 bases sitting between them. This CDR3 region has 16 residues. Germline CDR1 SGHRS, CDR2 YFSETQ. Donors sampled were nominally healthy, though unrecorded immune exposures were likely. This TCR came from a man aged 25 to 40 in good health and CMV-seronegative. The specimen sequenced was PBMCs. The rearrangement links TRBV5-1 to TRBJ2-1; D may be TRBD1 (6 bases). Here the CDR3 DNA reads TGCGCCAGCAGCTTGGAAGGGCAGGGGTCCTACAATGAGCAGTTCTTC. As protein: CASSLEGQGSYNEQFF.